Sequencing of this T cell receptor (beta chain) was carried out in a study of cytomegalovirus exposure and HLA in healthy donors. V was clipped by 1 base and J by 4 bases, with 14 bases between them. This CDR3 has 16 residues. Per germline, CDR1 LGHNA and CDR2 YSLEER. In the PCR, 60 Vbeta and 13 Jbeta primers were used. Some clones are missing from TCRdb's copy, which holds only in-frame ones; the method was immunoSEQ multiplex PCR. The sample contains about 140,000 clones, just under 85% of which appear only once. This clone showed up just a few times. V usage is TRBV4-3 and J usage is TRBJ1-3, with D maybe TRBD1 (5 bases). The sequence came from a woman between 55 and 75 years old in good health and CMV-seropositive. The sequenced sample consisted of PBMCs. The CDR3 DNA reads as TGCGCCAGCAGCCAAGCGCCCGGGGGGAGAGGAAACACCATATATTTT. Its translation: CASSQAPGGRGNTIYF.